Included here is one TCR beta chain sequence, with context. The V gene lost 10 bases and the J gene lost 0 bases, with 16 bases spanning the gap. The CDR3 length is 15 residues. Looked up from germline, CDR1 is MDHEN and CDR2 is SYDVKM. Sequenced by immunoSEQ multiplex PCR; TCRdb stores in-frame clones only, minus some. Here the sample spans 160,000 or so clones, approximately 80% being singletons. The data stem from a study of blood T cell repertoires in COVID-19. This TCR came from a woman in her fifties or sixties with acute or convalescent COVID-19. Material: peripheral blood. V is TRBV28 and J is TRBJ2-1; D ambiguous. CDR3 sequence reads: CATKELMSSYNEQFF. CDR3 in DNA: TGTGCCACCAAGGAGCTTATGAGCTCCTACAATGAGCAGTTCTTC. The full variable domain, rest sourced from reference TRBV28 and TRBJ2-1, is DVKVTQSSRYLVKRTGEKVFLECVQDMDHENMFWYRQDPGLGLRLIYFSYDVKMKEKGDIPEGYSVSREKKERFSLILESASTNQTSMYLCATKELMSSYNEQFFGPGTRLTVL.